This TCR beta chain was identified during a study of radiotherapy plus CTLA-4 blockade in lung cancer. The germline CDR1 and CDR2 sequences are MDHEN and SYDVKM. The CDR3 runs to 14 residues. The V and J ends lost 6 bases and 0 bases respectively, with 6 bases between them. Generated by immunoSEQ multiplex PCR, the TCRdb table keeps only in-frame clones and is missing some. The repertoire has approximately 90,000 clones, 80% to 90% of them found once; the top ten carry roughly 0.84%. This receptor was taken from a human donor with non-small cell lung cancer who had stable disease on radiotherapy plus ipilimumab. Sequencing was performed on peripheral blood, taken from a patient treated with radiotherapy plus ipilimumab. This chain connects TRBV28 to TRBJ2-6; no definite D call. CDR3 nucleotide sequence: TGTGCCAGCAGAGACCACTCTGGGGCCAACGTCCTGACTTTC. Its protein product is CASRDHSGANVLTF.